These 10 T cell receptor beta chains came from one sample sequenced in a study of T cell repertoires in aging, cancer and after chemotherapy. Rearranged V-D-J TRB sequences were amplified with a mixed TRB-A/B primer pool. TCRdb re-derived calls from the multiplex PCR reads in MiXCR, one entry per CDR3 protein. The sample contains roughly 3,000 distinct CDR3 sequences, about 32% of which appear only once. Amplification of TCR beta used genomic DNA extracted from peripheral blood. The source material was blood. Receptors were obtained from a human donor with a solid tumor.

The sample holds a few counts of this clonotype. This chain connects TRBV5-4 to TRBJ1-1; 9 nucleotides agree with TRBD1. The germline V gene encodes CDR1 SGHNT and CDR2 YYREEE (reference sequence). The trim removed 0 bases at V and 1 base at J, leaving 1 base unmatched. This CDR3 spans 15 amino acids. CDR3 nucleotide sequence: TGTGCCAGCAGCTTGGACAGGGGGCGGAACACTGAAGCTTTCTTT. Its protein is CASSLDRGRNTEAFF.

This chain joins TRBV20-1 and TRBJ2-1; D might be TRBD2 (5 bases). This CDR3 contains 16 residues. Per the germline V gene, CDR1 is DFQATT and CDR2 is SNEGSKA (reference sequence). Trimming took 0 bases from V and 0 from J, leaving 12 bases between them. The CDR3 sequence: CSARDVGGSSYNEQFF. CDR3 DNA sequence: TGCAGTGCTAGAGACGTGGGTGGGAGCTCCTACAATGAGCAGTTCTTC.

The V and J genes are TRBV18 and TRBJ2-7; unclear D gene. V lost 3 bases and J lost 2, with 5 bases in between. CDR1 and CDR2 from the germline V gene are KGHSH and LQKENI. The CDR3 covers 12 residues. The DNA of the CDR3 is TGTGCCAGCTCACCCGTAGCCTACGAGCAGTACTTC. Its translation: CASSPVAYEQYF.

By sample fraction, this clonotype is medium-sized. This chain joins TRBV7-2 and TRBJ2-3; 14 nucleotides align to TRBD2. The CDR3 is 16 amino acids. CDR1 is SGHTA and CDR2 is FQGNSA in the germline V gene. V trimming: 4 bases; J trimming: 6 bases; junction bases outside the gene matches: 6. In nucleotides, the CDR3 is TGTGCCAGCAGCTCCACGCGGACTAGCGGGAGGGATACGCAGTATTTT. Its translation is CASSSTRTSGRDTQYF.

This clonotype was seen a handful of times. The rearrangement links TRBV24-1 to TRBJ2-7; 7 bases fit TRBD2. The CDR3 loop spans 13 amino acids. J was trimmed by 2 bases and V by 5 bases; bases with no gene match: 2. Germline V gene sequence: CDR1 KGHDR, CDR2 SFDVKD. In nucleotides, the CDR3 is TGTGCCACCAGTGCGGGAGGACCCTACGAGCAGTACTTC. Translating gives CATSAGGPYEQYF.

Relative to its sample, this clonotype is medium-sized. The V gene is TRBV6-1, the J gene TRBJ1-6; D is unresolved. The V end lost 9 bases, the J end lost 7 bases, and 13 bases lay between the germline ends. Germline CDR1 MNHNS, CDR2 SASEGT. The CDR3 consists of 13 residues. This CDR3 reads CASRVEGNSPLHF. The DNA for the CDR3 is TGTGCCAGTCGGGTGGAGGGAAATTCACCCCTCCACTTT.

The V gene is TRBV19, the J gene TRBJ1-2; D is unresolved. Trimming took off 2 bases at V and 4 bases at J, with 5 bases between the two ends. The CDR3 is made up of 12 amino acids. Germline V CDR1 and CDR2: LNHDA, SQIVND (reference sequence). Written as DNA, the CDR3 is TGTGCCAGTAGTATAAGTGTCTATGGCTACACCTTC. This sequence encodes CASSISVYGYTF.

In regard to this clonotype: Compared with germline, one end of the junction differs, possibly owing to a read error. The chain combines TRBV5-3 with TRBJ1-1; D may be TRBD1 (5 bases). TRBV5-3 is sorted into the ORF group, with uncertain function. The CDR3 sequence is 16 residues long. This CDR3 is CASSLAFGDGNTEAFF. The CDR3 bases are TGCGCCAGCAGCTTGGCCTTTGGGGACGGGAACACTGAAGCTTTCTTT.

V usage is TRBV27 and J usage is TRBJ2-7; unclear D gene. In germline, CDR1 is MNHEY, CDR2 SMNVEV (reference sequence). The CDR3 extends over 16 amino acids. Trimming pared 3 bases from V and 0 bases from J, leaving 15 bases between. As DNA, the CDR3 is TGTGCCAGCAGTTTTTCGGGCCTGATTAACTCCTACGAGCAGTACTTC. Translated: CASSFSGLINSYEQYF.

Comment on this clonotype: Since a much larger clone is just one base distant, this may be a read error. The chain uses TRBV27 and TRBJ2-6; D remains ambiguous. The CDR3 is 15 amino acids. Per germline, CDR1 MNHEY and CDR2 SMNVEV (reference sequence). Trimming stripped 6 bases from V and 2 bases from J, with 11 bases between. The CDR3 bases are TGTGCCAGCAGCCCCGTAAGGGCTGGGGCCAACGTCCTGACTTTC. It yields the protein CASSPVRAGANVLTF.